This is a list of T cell receptor beta chains from one sample in a study of blood T cells in healthy people across ages. TCRdb fed the 5' RACE reads into MiXCR, producing one record per CDR3 protein. The sample includes 790,000 or so distinct CDR3 sequences, just over 55% of them seen just once. Sequenced sample: blood. The receptors were gathered from a middle-aged man in good health. The conserved cysteine and the conserved F or W are not part of the CDR3 here. The order of the fields is D gene, V gene, J gene, CDR3 length, CDR3 protein. The D gene is left open where the match is weak.

>-|TRBV20-1|TRBJ2-4|10
SATTGANIQY
>-|TRBV9|TRBJ2-4|13
ASSEAAGLPNIQY
>-|TRBV6-5|TRBJ1-2|12
ASRLRTDFQGYT
>-|TRBV20-1|TRBJ1-6|14
SARDFDTSYNSPLH
>-|TRBV5-5|TRBJ1-2|13
ASSSLGGGSYGYT
>-|TRBV24-1|TRBJ2-1|9
ATSDPNEQF
>-|TRBV10-3|TRBJ1-5|12
AISRGVSNQPQH
>-|TRBV7-3|TRBJ1-6|12
ASSPAGEDSPLH
>-|TRBV9|TRBJ2-3|13
ASSALGTTTDTQY
>TRBD2|TRBV9|TRBJ2-3|14
ASSASGTSGVDTQY
>TRBD2|TRBV7-2|TRBJ2-7|13
ASSLVGGRGSEQY
>-|TRBV7-9|TRBJ1-2|10
ANGEDPYGYT
>-|TRBV21-1|TRBJ2-5|11
ASDGTDQETQY
>-|TRBV9|TRBJ2-5|12
ASSDDLNQETQY
>-|TRBV7-9|-|13
ASSFGAGKSYEQY
>-|TRBV12-3/TRBV12-4|TRBJ1-5|10
ASTLGGRPQH
>-|TRBV27|TRBJ2-7|12
ASSPQHIMQEQY
>-|TRBV2|TRBJ1-1|13
ASLWKSALNTEAF
>TRBD1|TRBV7-9|TRBJ1-2|12
ASSLSRGQDGYT
>-|TRBV10-2|TRBJ1-1|11
ASRDPMNTEAF
>-|TRBV6-2/TRBV6-3|TRBJ2-4|16
ASSPKGQIILAKNIQY
>-|TRBV15|TRBJ2-5|10
ATSRDIETQY
>-|TRBV21-1|TRBJ2-2|11
ASSKLGSGELF
>-|TRBV24-1|TRBJ1-6|12
ATSPGVSNSPLH
>-|TRBV15|TRBJ1-2|9
ATSRGEGYT
>-|TRBV6-6|TRBJ2-6|14
ASRPGTHSGANVLT
>-|TRBV7-9|TRBJ2-4|11
ASSLVAPGLQY
>-|TRBV20-1|TRBJ2-3|12
SARVVGRTDTQY
>TRBD1|TRBV3-1|TRBJ2-7|11
ASSPLQGAGQY
>TRBD1|TRBV28|TRBJ1-5|12
ATSTGTGYQPQH
>TRBD1|TRBV4-3|TRBJ2-7|13
ASSPDRGRHYEQY
>-|TRBV12-3/TRBV12-4|TRBJ1-2|14
ASSLAAAGANRGYT
>-|TRBV4-1|TRBJ2-1|13
ASSQDSPGVDEQF
>TRBD2|TRBV28|TRBJ2-7|14
ASSPAGAGGSYEQY
>-|TRBV7-8|TRBJ2-7|14
ASSTGQSFWYNEQY
>-|TRBV20-1|TRBJ2-5|11
SASVVRGETQY
>-|TRBV4-2|TRBJ2-3|14
ASSQDQARSTDTQY
>-|TRBV29-1|TRBJ1-2|9
SVESGHGYT
>-|TRBV28|TRBJ1-2|14
AIPAEGRTPLHGYT
>TRBD2|TRBV12-5|TRBJ2-1|11
ASGLGTSGSPF
>TRBD2|TRBV4-2|TRBJ2-3|16
ASSQAGLAGVMTDTQY
>-|TRBV7-2|-|11
ASSSLAQETQF
>TRBD1|TRBV25-1|TRBJ1-2|13
ASSDQHDRDEGYT
>TRBD1|TRBV6-5|TRBJ2-5|12
ASSYRGLTETQY
>-|TRBV4-3|TRBJ2-1|13
ASSQLATSYNEQF
>-|TRBV3-1|-|13
ASSQDPRASTEQY
>TRBD2|TRBV11-2|TRBJ2-3|14
ASSLASGGPRDTQY
>-|TRBV21-1|TRBJ1-6|16
ASSKRGRDREYNSPLH
>TRBD2|TRBV11-2|TRBJ2-2|15
ASSARTSGRNTGELF
>-|TRBV6-5|TRBJ2-1|11
ASTTTAYNEQF
>-|TRBV7-8|TRBJ1-2|13
ASTEDGAGVGGYT
>TRBD2|TRBV29-1|TRBJ2-7|13
STLRLAGSSYEQY
>-|TRBV28|TRBJ2-1|15
ASSQLTIGGFYNEQF
>TRBD1|TRBV18|TRBJ1-1|12
ASSTGVWNTEAF
>TRBD1|TRBV12-3/TRBV12-4|-|12
ASSFSGQGYEQY
>-|TRBV14|TRBJ1-2|12
ASSSPPSNYGYT
>-|TRBV7-2|TRBJ2-4|9
ASSLFDIQY